Listed below are T cell receptor beta chains from one sample, sequenced in a study of cytomegalovirus exposure and HLA in healthy donors. Sequenced by immunoSEQ multiplex PCR; TCRdb stores in-frame clones only, minus some. This sample carries 180,000 or so clones, with about 0.81% going to the ten biggest clones. The sequencing input was PBMCs. The receptors come from a woman aged 18 to 35 in good health and CMV-seropositive. Both conserved end residues are part of each CDR3. The D gene is left open where the match is weak.

V gene,J gene,D gene,CDR3 DNA,CDR3 protein
TRBV7-9,TRBJ2-7,TRBD1,TGTGCCAGCAGCCCCAGGGGGAAGTCTGGCTACGAGCAGTACTTC,CASSPRGKSGYEQYF
TRBV5-1,TRBJ2-7,TRBD2,TGCGCCAGCAGCTTGAGGCCTAGCGGTACCTACGAGCAGTACTTC,CASSLRPSGTYEQYF
TRBV7-2,TRBJ1-2,TRBD1,TGTGCCAGCAGCTTAAGGGACAGGGGGTACTATGGCTACACCTTC,CASSLRDRGYYGYTF
TRBV19,TRBJ1-1,-,TGTGCCAGTAGTATCAGAGTAGGGGACACTGAAGCTTTCTTT,CASSIRVGDTEAFF
TRBV14,TRBJ2-2,TRBD1,TGTGCCAGCAGCCAAGATATATACAGGGGGCTGACCGGGGAGCTGTTTTTT,CASSQDIYRGLTGELFF
TRBV2,TRBJ2-7,-,TGTGCCAGCAGTGAATGGCAGGGCCGGAACTACGAGCAGTACTTC,CASSEWQGRNYEQYF
TRBV9,TRBJ2-3,-,TGTGCCAGCAGCGTCGGCGGGTCGAGCACAGATACGCAGTATTTT,CASSVGGSSTDTQYF
TRBV7-2,TRBJ2-3,TRBD2,TGTGCCAGCAGCTTTGGTAGCGGGGATGGGCAGTATTTT,CASSFGSGDGQYF
TRBV10-3,TRBJ1-1,-,TGTGCCATGGCCCTAGGTATGAACACTGAAGCTTTCTTT,CAMALGMNTEAFF
TRBV14,TRBJ1-1,-,TGTGCCAGCAGCCCGGGGGTGAAAGCCAACACTGAAGCTTTCTTT,CASSPGVKANTEAFF